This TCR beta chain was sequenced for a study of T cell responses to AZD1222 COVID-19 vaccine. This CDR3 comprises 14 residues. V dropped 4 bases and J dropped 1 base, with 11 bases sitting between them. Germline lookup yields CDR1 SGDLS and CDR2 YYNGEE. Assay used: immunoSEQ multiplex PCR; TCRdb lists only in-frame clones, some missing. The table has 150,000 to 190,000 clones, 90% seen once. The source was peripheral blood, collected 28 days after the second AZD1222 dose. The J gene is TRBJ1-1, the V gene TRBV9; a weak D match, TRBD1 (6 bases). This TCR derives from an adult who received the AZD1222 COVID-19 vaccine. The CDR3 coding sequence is TGTGCCAGCAGCCCCGGACAGAGGAACACTGAAGCTTTCTTT. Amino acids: CASSPGQRNTEAFF. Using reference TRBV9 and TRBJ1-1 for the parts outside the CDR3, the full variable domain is DSGVTQTPKHLITATGQRVTLRCSPRSGDLSVYWYQQSLDQGLQFLIQYYNGEERAKGNILERFSAQQFPDLHSELNLSSLELGDSALYFCASSPGQRNTEAFFGQGTRLTVV.